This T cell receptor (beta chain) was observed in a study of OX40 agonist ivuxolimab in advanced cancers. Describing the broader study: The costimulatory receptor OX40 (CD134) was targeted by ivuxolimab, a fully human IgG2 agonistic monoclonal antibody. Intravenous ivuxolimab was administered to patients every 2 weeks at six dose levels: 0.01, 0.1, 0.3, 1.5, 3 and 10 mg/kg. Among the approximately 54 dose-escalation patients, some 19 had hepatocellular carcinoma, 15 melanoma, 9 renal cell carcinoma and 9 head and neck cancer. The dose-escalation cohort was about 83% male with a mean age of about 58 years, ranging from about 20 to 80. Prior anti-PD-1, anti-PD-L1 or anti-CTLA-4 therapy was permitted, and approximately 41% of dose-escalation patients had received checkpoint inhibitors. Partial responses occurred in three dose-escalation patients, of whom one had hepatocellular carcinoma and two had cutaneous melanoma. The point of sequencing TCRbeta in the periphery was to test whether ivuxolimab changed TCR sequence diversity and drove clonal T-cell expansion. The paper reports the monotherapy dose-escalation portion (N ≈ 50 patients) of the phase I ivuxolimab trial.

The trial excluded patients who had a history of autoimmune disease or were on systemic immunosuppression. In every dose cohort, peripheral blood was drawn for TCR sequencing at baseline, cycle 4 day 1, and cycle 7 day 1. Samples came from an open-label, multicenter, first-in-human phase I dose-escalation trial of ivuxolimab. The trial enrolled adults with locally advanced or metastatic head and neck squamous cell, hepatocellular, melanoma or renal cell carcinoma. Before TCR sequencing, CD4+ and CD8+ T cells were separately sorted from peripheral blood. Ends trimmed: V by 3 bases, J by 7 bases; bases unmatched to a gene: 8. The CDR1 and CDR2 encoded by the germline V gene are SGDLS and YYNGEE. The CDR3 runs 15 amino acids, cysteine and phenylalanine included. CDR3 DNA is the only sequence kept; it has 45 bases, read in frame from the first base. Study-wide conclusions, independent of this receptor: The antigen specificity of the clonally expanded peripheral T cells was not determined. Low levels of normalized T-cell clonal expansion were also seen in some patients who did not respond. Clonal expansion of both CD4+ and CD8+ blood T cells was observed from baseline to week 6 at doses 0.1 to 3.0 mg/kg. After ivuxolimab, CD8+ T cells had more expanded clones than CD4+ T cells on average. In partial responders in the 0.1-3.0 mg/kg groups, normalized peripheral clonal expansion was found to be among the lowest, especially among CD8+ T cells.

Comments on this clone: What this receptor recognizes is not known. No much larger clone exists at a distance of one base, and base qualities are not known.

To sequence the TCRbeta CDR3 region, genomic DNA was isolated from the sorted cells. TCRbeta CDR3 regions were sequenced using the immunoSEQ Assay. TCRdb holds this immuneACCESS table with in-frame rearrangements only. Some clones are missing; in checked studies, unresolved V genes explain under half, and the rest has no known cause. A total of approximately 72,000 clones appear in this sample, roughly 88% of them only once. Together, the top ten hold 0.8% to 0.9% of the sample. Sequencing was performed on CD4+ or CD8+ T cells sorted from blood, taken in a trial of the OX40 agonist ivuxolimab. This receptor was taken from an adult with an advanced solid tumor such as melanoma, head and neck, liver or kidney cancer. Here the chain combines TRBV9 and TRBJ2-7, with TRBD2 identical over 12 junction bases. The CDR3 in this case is CASSASSGRAEEQYF. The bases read TGTGCCAGCAGCGCTTCTAGCGGGAGGGCAGAAGAGCAGTACTTC.